This TCR beta chain was sequenced in a study of T cells in Graves' hyperthyroidism and ophthalmopathy. TCR beta CDR3 regions were amplified from RNA transcripts. The HTBI primer set served for first-round RT-PCR of the TCR CDR3. TCRdb processed the multiplex PCR reads anew with MiXCR; each CDR3 protein has one entry. This sample has about 640,000 distinct CDR3 sequences, with around 21% found just once. Study observations and caveats: Most clonotypes expanded in the thyroid (above 0.001) were also present in blood.

The CDR3 is made up of 13 amino acids. Trimming removed 1 base at V and 8 bases at J, with 11 bases between. Per the germline V gene, CDR1 is MNHEY and CDR2 is SVGAGI. This clonotype was recorded a few times. Its antigen is unknown. The chain carries TRBV6-5 and TRBJ1-1; TRBD1 is a possible D gene (6 bases). Sequencing was performed on blood. This sequence originates from a man aged 25 to 40 with Graves' ophthalmopathy. The CDR3 DNA reads as TGTGCCAGCAGTTACTTAATAACAGGGGAAGCTTTCTTT. Residues: CASSYLITGEAFF.